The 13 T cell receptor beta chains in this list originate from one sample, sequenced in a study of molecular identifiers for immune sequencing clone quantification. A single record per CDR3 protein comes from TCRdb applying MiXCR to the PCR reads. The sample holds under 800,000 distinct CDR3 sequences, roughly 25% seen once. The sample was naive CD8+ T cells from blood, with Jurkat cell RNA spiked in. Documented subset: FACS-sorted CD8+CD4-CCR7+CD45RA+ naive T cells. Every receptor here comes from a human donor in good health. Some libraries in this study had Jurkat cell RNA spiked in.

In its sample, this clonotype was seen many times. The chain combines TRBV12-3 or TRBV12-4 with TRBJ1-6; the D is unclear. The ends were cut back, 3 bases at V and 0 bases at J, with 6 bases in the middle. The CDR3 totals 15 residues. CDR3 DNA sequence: TGTGCCAGCAGTTTGCCGAACTCCTATAATTCACCCCTCCACTTT. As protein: CASSLPNSYNSPLHF.

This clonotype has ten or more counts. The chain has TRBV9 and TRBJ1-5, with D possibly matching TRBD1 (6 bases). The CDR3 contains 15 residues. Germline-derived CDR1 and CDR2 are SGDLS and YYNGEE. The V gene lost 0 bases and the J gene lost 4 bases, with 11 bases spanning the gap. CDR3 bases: TGTGCCAGCAGCGTAGGGGGGGCAAGTAATCAGCCCCAGCATTTT. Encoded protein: CASSVGGASNQPQHF.

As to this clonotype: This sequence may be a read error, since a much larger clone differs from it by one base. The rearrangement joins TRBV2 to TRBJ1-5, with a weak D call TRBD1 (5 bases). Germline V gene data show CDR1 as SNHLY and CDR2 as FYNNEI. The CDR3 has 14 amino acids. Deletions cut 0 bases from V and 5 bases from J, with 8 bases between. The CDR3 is CASSEATEYQPQHF. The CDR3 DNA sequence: TGTGCCAGCAGTGAAGCGACAGAATATCAGCCCCAGCATTTT.

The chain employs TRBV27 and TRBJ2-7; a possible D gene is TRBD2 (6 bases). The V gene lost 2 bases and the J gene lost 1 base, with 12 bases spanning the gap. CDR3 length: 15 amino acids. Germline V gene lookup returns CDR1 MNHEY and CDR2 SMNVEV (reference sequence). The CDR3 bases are TGTGCCAGCAGTTTACGTTCGGGAGAGTCCTACGAGCAGTACTTC. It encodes CASSLRSGESYEQYF.

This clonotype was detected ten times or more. The CDR3 reads CASSQFRETEAFF. CDR3 coding DNA: TGCGCCAGCAGCCAGTTCAGGGAGACTGAAGCTTTCTTT. The chain has TRBV4-3 and TRBJ1-1, with D perhaps TRBD1 (5 bases). The CDR3 runs 13 residues. Between the trimmed V and J ends, which lost 3 bases and 5 bases, there was a span of 10 bases. Germline loops: CDR1 LGHNA, CDR2 YSLEER.

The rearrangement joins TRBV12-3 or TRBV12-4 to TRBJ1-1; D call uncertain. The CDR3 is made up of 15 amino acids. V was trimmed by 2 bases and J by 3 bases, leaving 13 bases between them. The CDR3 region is CASSLTAKPDTEAFF. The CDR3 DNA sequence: TGTGCCAGCAGTTTAACGGCGAAACCCGACACTGAAGCTTTCTTT.

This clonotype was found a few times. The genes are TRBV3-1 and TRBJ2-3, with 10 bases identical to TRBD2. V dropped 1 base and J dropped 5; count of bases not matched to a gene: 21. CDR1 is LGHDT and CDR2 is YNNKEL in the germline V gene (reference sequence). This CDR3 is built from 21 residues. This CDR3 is CASSQVLRGGTSDTSQDTQYF. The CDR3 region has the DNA TGTGCCAGCAGCCAAGTGTTACGAGGGGGGACTAGCGATACTTCCCAAGATACGCAGTATTTT.

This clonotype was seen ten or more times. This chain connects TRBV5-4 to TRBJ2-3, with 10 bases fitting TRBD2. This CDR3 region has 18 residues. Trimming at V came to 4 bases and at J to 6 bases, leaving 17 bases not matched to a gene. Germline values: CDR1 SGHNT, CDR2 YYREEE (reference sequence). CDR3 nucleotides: TGTGCCAGCAGCCCGATAGGGGCCCTAGCGGGAGTTTCGGATACGCAGTATTTT. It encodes CASSPIGALAGVSDTQYF. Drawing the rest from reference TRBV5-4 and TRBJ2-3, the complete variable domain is ETGVTQSPTHLIKTRGQQVTLRCSSQSGHNTVSWYQQALGQGPQFIFQYYREEENGRGNFPPRFSGLQFPNYSSELNVNALELDDSALYLCASSPIGALAGVSDTQYFGPGTRLTVL.

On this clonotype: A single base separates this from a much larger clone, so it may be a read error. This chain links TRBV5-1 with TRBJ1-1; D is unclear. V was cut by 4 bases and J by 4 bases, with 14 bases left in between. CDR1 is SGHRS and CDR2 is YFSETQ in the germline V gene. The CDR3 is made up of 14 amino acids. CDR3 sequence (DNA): TGCGCCAGCAGCCCCTGGACCGCGAGCACTGAAGCTTTCTTT. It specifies CASSPWTASTEAFF.

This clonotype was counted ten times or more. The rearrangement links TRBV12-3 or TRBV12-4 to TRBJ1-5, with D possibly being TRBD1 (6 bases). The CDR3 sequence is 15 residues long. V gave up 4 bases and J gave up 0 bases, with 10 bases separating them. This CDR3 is CASSSSGVSNQPQHF. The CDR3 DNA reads TGTGCCAGCAGTTCCTCAGGGGTTAGCAATCAGCCCCAGCATTTT.

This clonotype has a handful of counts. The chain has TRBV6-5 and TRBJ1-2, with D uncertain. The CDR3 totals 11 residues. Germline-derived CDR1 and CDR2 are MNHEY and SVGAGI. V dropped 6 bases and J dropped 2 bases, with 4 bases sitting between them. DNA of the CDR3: TGTGCCAGCAGGCGAAACTATGGCTACACCTTC. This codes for CASRRNYGYTF.

The CDR3 loop reads CASSPHYAGAPRETQYF. The CDR3 DNA sequence: TGTGCCAGCAGCCCACACTATGCGGGGGCCCCGAGAGAGACCCAGTACTTC. J is TRBJ2-5 and V is TRBV3-2; the DNA was not compared with TRBD2, the D call given in the table. TRBV3-2 is noted as a pseudogene. This CDR3 contains 17 residues.

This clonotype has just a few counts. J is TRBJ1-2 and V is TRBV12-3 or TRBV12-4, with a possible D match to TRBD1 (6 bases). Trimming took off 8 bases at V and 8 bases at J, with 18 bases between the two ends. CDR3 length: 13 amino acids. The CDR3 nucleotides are TGTGCCAGCCTGTTGGGGGGGCAGGAGGGCTACACCTTC. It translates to CASLLGGQEGYTF.